The TCR beta chain under discussion was sequenced for a study of blood T cell repertoires in COVID-19. Study-wide background: COVID-19 samples, acute and convalescent, were from the United States, Italy and Spain. Sources were T cells, B-cell-depleted T cells, or PBMCs; the material itself was cDNA or gDNA.

CDR1 MNHEY and CDR2 SMNVEV come from the germline V gene (reference sequence). V was pared by 5 bases and J by 3 bases, with 6 bases of the junction left unmatched. The CDR3 sequence is 15 residues long. Per the original data handling: Reference gene primer amplification yielded estimated nucleated cell counts. Libraries were prepared by immunoSEQ multiplex PCR; TCRdb keeps only in-frame clonotypes and omits some of them. Clone size and the V and J calls come from that table; the DNA yielded D and trimming. This table holds tens of thousands of clones, about 86% found once. The chain joins TRBV27 to TRBJ1-3; 8 positions match TRBD1. Sequenced input: peripheral blood. This clonotype was obtained from a man older than 75 with acute or convalescent COVID-19. In DNA, the CDR3 is TGTGCCAGCAGTCCTAGGACAGGGAGTGGAAACACCATATATTTT. Translated, it gives CASSPRTGSGNTIYF.